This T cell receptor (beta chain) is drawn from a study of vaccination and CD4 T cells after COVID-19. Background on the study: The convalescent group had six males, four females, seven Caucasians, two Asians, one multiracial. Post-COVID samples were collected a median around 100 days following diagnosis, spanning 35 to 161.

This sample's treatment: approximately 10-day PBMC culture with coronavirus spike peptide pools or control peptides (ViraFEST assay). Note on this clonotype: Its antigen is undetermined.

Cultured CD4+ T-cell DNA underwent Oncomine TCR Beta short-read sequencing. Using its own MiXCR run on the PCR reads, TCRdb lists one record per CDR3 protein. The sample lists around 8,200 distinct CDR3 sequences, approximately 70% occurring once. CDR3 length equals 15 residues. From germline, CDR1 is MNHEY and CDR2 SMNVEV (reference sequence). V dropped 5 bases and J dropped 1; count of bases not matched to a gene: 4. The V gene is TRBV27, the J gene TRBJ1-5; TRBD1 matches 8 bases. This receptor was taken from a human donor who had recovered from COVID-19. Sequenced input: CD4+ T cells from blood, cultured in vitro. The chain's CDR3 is CASSRWTGSNQPQHF. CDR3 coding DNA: TGTGCCAGCAGTCGTTGGACAGGGAGCAATCAGCCCCAGCATTTT.